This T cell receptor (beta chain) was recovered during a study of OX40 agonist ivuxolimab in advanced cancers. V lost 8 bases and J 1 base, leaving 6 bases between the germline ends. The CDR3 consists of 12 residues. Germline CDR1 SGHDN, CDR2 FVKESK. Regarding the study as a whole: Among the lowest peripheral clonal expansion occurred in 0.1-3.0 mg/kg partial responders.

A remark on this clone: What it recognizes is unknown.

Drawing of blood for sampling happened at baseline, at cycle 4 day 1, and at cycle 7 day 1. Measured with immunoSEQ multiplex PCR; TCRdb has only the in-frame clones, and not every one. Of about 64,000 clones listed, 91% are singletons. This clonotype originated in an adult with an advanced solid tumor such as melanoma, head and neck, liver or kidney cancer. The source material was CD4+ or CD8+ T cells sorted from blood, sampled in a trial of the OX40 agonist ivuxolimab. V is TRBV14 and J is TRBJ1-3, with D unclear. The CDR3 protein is CASGPSGNTIYF. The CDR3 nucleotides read TGTGCCAGCGGCCCGTCTGGAAACACCATATATTTT.